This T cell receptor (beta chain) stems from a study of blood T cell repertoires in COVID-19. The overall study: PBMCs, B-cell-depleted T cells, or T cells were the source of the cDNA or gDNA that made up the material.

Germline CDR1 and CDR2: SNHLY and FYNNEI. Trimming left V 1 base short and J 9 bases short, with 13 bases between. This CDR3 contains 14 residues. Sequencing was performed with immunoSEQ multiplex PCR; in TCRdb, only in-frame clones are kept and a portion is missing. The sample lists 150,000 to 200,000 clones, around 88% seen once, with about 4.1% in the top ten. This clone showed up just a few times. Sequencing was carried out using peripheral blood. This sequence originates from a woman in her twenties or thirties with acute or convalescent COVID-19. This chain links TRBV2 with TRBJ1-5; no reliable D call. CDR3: CASSEEAGGLPQHF. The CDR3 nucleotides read TGTGCCAGCAGTGAAGAGGCAGGTGGTTTGCCCCAGCATTTT.